What follows are 11 T cell receptor beta chains derived from one specimen sequenced in a study of T cell responses to AZD1222 COVID-19 vaccine. The assay was immunoSEQ multiplex PCR, and TCRdb's table has in-frame clones only and misses some. The profile shows roughly 270,000 clones, 94% of them singletons. The sample consisted of peripheral blood, taken 28 days after the second AZD1222 dose. These receptors all stem from an adult who received the AZD1222 COVID-19 vaccine.

The chain recombines TRBV12-3 or TRBV12-4 with TRBJ1-6, with no clear D. The CDR3 is made up of 13 amino acids. With 6 bases removed from V and 1 base from J, the gap between germline ends came to 4 bases. The CDR3 region has the DNA TGTGCCAGCAGACAGTCCTATAATTCACCCCTCCACTTT. Amino acids: CASRQSYNSPLHF.

The J gene is TRBJ2-3, the V gene TRBV24-1; no clear D gene. The germline V gene encodes CDR1 KGHDR and CDR2 SFDVKD. The germline V and J ends were trimmed by 4 bases and 6 bases, with 7 bases remaining between them. The CDR3 extends over 12 amino acids. In nucleotides, the CDR3 is TGTGCCACCAGTGACCCCTATGATACGCAGTATTTT. This sequence encodes CATSDPYDTQYF.

This chain connects TRBV5-4 to TRBJ2-2, with TRBD2 as a possible D gene (7 bases). The CDR3 consists of 17 residues. Germline CDR1 SGHNT, CDR2 YYREEE (reference sequence). Trimming cost V 4 bases and J 6 bases, with 22 bases left between them. The CDR3 here is CASSRLGGGALAGELFF. Written as DNA, the CDR3 is TGTGCCAGCAGCCGGCTAGGAGGGGGGGCTTTGGCCGGGGAGCTGTTTTTT.

The rearrangement joins TRBV7-8 to TRBJ1-4, with D perhaps TRBD1 (6 bases). Germline CDR1 reads SGHVS; CDR2 reads FQNEAQ. V was pared by 4 bases and J by 3 bases, with 12 bases between. This CDR3 spans 15 amino acids. CDR3 loop: CASSYHREPNEKLFF. CDR3 nucleotide sequence: TGTGCCAGCAGCTACCACAGGGAACCTAATGAAAAACTGTTTTTT.

The rearrangement links TRBV20-1 to TRBJ2-7, with D unclear. The CDR3 extends over 11 amino acids. CDR1 and CDR2 from the germline V gene are DFQATT and SNEGSKA (reference sequence). The V end lost 6 bases, the J end lost 5 bases, and 11 bases lay between the germline ends. The CDR3 DNA sequence: TGCAGTGCCAACTACGGCGACGAGCAGTACTTC. Translated, it gives CSANYGDEQYF.

The rearrangement joins TRBV3-1 (or the pseudogene TRBV3-2) to TRBJ2-7; D not certain. The CDR3 contains 13 residues. The V end was cut by 2 bases, the J end by 4 bases, with 9 bases between. The germline CDR1 and CDR2 sequences are LGHDT and YNNKEL (reference sequence). CDR3 sequence (DNA): TGTGCCAGCAGCCAACTGGGAACATACGAGCAGTACTTC. Translating gives CASSQLGTYEQYF.

The chain couples TRBV27 to TRBJ1-6; D unresolved. This CDR3 has 17 residues. Germline lookup yields CDR1 MNHEY and CDR2 SMNVEV (reference sequence). Trimming pared 2 bases from V and 0 bases from J, leaving 11 bases between. The CDR3 nucleotides are TGTGCCAGCAGTTTAGGGAGGGCGAGCTCCTATAATTCACCCCTCCACTTT. Translated: CASSLGRASSYNSPLHF.

The chain carries TRBV2 and TRBJ1-6; D possibly corresponds to TRBD1 (5 bases). V dropped 6 bases and J dropped 7 bases, with 13 bases sitting between them. This CDR3 is 14 amino acids long. Germline CDR1 SNHLY, CDR2 FYNNEI. Written as DNA, the CDR3 is TGTGCCAGCAGCACCGGGACGGAAAATTCACCCCTCCACTTT. Its protein is CASSTGTENSPLHF.

The genes are TRBV25-1 and TRBJ2-1; the D is unclear. This CDR3 has 13 residues. Germline CDR1 and CDR2: MGHDK and SYGVNS. Trimming shortened V by 6 bases and J by 5 bases, and 11 bases separated the two germline ends. CDR3 sequence reads: CASRTPLNNEQFF. The CDR3 region has the DNA TGTGCCAGCAGAACCCCCCTGAACAATGAGCAGTTCTTC. Using reference TRBV25-1 and TRBJ2-1 for the parts outside the CDR3, the full variable domain is EADIYQTPRYLVIGTGKKITLECSQTMGHDKMYWYQQDPGMELHLIHYSYGVNSTEKGDLSSESTVSRIRTEHFPLTLESARPSHTSQYLCASRTPLNNEQFFGPGTRLTVL.

CDR3 protein: CASRHIAGGPYEQYF. The CDR3, as DNA: TGTGCCAGCAGACACATAGCGGGGGGGCCCTACGAGCAGTACTTC. V usage is TRBV27 and J usage is TRBJ2-7, with 11 bases lining up with TRBD2. The V and J ends lost 6 bases and 2 bases, in that order; junction bases with no gene match: 6. The CDR3 extends over 15 amino acids. Germline V gene data show CDR1 as MNHEY and CDR2 as SMNVEV (reference sequence).

This clone showed up just a few times. The rearrangement links TRBV28 to TRBJ1-1, with a weak D call TRBD1 (5 bases). With 4 bases removed from V and 6 bases from J, the gap between germline ends came to 12 bases. The CDR3 has 13 residues. Germline V CDR1 and CDR2: MDHEN, SYDVKM. The CDR3 DNA is TGTGCCAGCAGTTCGGTCAGGGCTTCTGAAGCTTTCTTT. Translating it yields CASSSVRASEAFF.